These 20 T cell receptor beta chains were all obtained from the same sample, sequenced in a study of blood T cell repertoires in COVID-19. Here immunoSEQ multiplex PCR was the method, and the copy in TCRdb shows in-frame clones only, minus some. The sample carries a few hundred thousand clones, roughly 89% recorded once. The sequencing sample was made of peripheral blood. The receptors were sampled from a man younger than 45 with acute or convalescent COVID-19.

The rearrangement links TRBV11-1 to TRBJ2-1; possibly TRBD2 for D (6 bases). The germline V gene encodes CDR1 SGHAT and CDR2 FQDESV (reference sequence). There are 14 residues in the CDR3. V shed 1 base and J shed 8 bases, with 12 bases lying between them. The CDR3 sequence is CASSLGLGRDEQFF. CDR3 nucleotide sequence: TGTGCCAGCAGCTTAGGACTAGGACGCGATGAGCAGTTCTTC. Complete variable domain (other parts from reference TRBV11-1 and TRBJ2-1): EAEVAQSPRYKITEKSQAVAFWCDPISGHATLYWYRQILGQGPELLVQFQDESVVDDSQLPKDRFSAERLKGVDSTLKIQPAELGDSAMYLCASSLGLGRDEQFFGPGTRLTVL.

This chain joins TRBV7-3 and TRBJ1-6, with D hard to call. Trimming cost V 5 bases and J 0 bases, with 8 bases left between them. CDR1 and CDR2 from the germline V gene are SGHTA and FQGTGA. CDR3 length: 15 residues. Here the CDR3 reads CASSRTGSYNSPLHF. CDR3 DNA sequence: TGTGCCAGCAGCCGCACTGGCTCCTATAATTCACCCCTCCACTTT.

The chain links TRBV28 to TRBJ2-2; 7 nucleotides match TRBD1. Germline CDR1 is MDHEN and CDR2 is SYDVKM. V lost 5 bases to trimming and J lost 6 bases; unmatched junction nucleotides: 0. The CDR3 has 12 amino acids. The CDR3 DNA reads TGTGCCAGCAGTCAGGGGGCCGGGGAGCTGTTTTTT. Translation: CASSQGAGELFF.

The count of this clone is one. This chain links TRBV28 with TRBJ2-2, with 10 bases matching TRBD1. This CDR3 is built from 14 residues. Germline V gene data show CDR1 as MDHEN and CDR2 as SYDVKM. Unmatched junction bases numbered 5, after V lost 6 bases and J lost 7 bases. The CDR3 loop is CASRWDRGIGELFF. CDR3 DNA sequence: TGTGCCAGCAGGTGGGACAGGGGAATCGGGGAGCTGTTTTTT.

The rearrangement uses TRBV2 and TRBJ1-2; D perhaps matches TRBD1 (5 bases). CDR3 length: 12 amino acids. Per the germline V gene, CDR1 is SNHLY and CDR2 is FYNNEI. V gave up 7 bases and J gave up 8 bases, with 14 bases separating them. The CDR3 sequence is CASIIGEYGYTF. CDR3 DNA sequence: TGTGCCAGCATCATAGGGGAATACGGCTACACCTTC.

V and J are TRBV5-6 and TRBJ2-1, with 8 bases matching TRBD2. The CDR3 contains 15 residues. The V gene's germline CDR1 is SGHDT and CDR2 YYEEEE. V lost 5 bases to trimming and J lost 3 bases; unmatched junction nucleotides: 7. The CDR3 DNA follows: TGTGCCAGCAGGTCGATGAGCGGGGGCTACAATGAGCAGTTCTTC. Translated: CASRSMSGGYNEQFF.

The chain joins TRBV4-1 to TRBJ2-3, with a tentative D call TRBD1 (5 bases). There are 18 residues in the CDR3. Trimming took off 2 bases at V and 3 bases at J, with 21 bases between the two ends. Germline V gene sequence: CDR1 MGHRA, CDR2 YSYEKL. The CDR3 DNA reads as TGCGCCAGCAGCCAATGGAGCCCGGCAGGGCGGCCGACAGATACGCAGTATTTT. It yields the protein CASSQWSPAGRPTDTQYF.

The rearrangement joins TRBV2 to TRBJ2-2; tentatively, D is TRBD2 (6 bases). This CDR3 is 15 amino acids long. Germline CDR1 is SNHLY and CDR2 is FYNNEI. Trimming pared 0 bases from V and 6 bases from J, leaving 11 bases between. CDR3 sequence: CASSEAVEGPGELFF. CDR3 nucleotides: TGTGCCAGCAGTGAAGCTGTGGAGGGGCCCGGGGAGCTGTTTTTT.

This rearrangement joins TRBV6-2 or TRBV6-3 to TRBJ1-6; D is unresolved. The CDR3 consists of 16 residues. V lost 6 bases and J lost 3, with 15 bases in between. CDR1 MNHEY and CDR2 SVGEGT come from the germline V gene. Here the CDR3 DNA reads TGTGCCAGCAGCCCTAGAAGCCAAAACTATAATTCACCCCTCCACTTT. Translated, it gives CASSPRSQNYNSPLHF.

The V and J genes are TRBV7-2 and TRBJ2-7; 11 nucleotides match TRBD1. CDR1 and CDR2 (germline): SGHTA, FQGNSA. V dropped 1 base and J dropped 6; count of bases not matched to a gene: 5. The CDR3 has 15 amino acids. In DNA form, the CDR3 reads TGTGCCAGCAGCTTAGGTGGGACAGGGGGTATCGAGCAGTACTTC. Residues: CASSLGGTGGIEQYF.

A few counts support this clone. This rearrangement joins TRBV7-9 to TRBJ2-1, with TRBD2 matching over 13 bases. Germline CDR1 is SEHNR and CDR2 is FQNEAQ (reference sequence). The CDR3 runs 15 residues. The trim removed 4 bases at V and 7 bases at J, leaving 4 bases unmatched. The CDR3 is CASSSGLAGVNEQFF. The DNA of the CDR3 is TGTGCCAGCAGCTCAGGACTAGCGGGGGTTAATGAGCAGTTCTTC.

There are a few counts of this clone. This rearrangement joins TRBV29-1 to TRBJ2-2; TRBD1 might be the D (8 bases). The CDR3 runs 16 residues. The germline V gene encodes CDR1 SQVTM and CDR2 ANQGSEA. Trimming removed 5 bases at V and 5 bases at J, with 21 bases between. The CDR3 nucleotides are TGCAGCGTTTCTACCAGCGGGACAGGCTTAACCGGGGAGCTGTTTTTT. This codes for CSVSTSGTGLTGELFF.

The chain recombines TRBV30 with TRBJ1-6; D not resolved. Per the germline V gene, CDR1 is GTSNPN and CDR2 is SVGIG (reference sequence). This CDR3 spans 12 amino acids. Deletions cut 4 bases from V and 6 bases from J, with 7 bases between. The CDR3 protein is CAWTEGNSPLHF. CDR3 nucleotides: TGTGCCTGGACCGAGGGTAATTCACCCCTCCACTTT.

The chain couples TRBV19 to TRBJ1-2; D unclear. V shed 5 bases and J shed 8 bases, with 15 bases lying between them. CDR3 length equals 13 residues. Germline values: CDR1 LNHDA, CDR2 SQIVND (reference sequence). CDR3 coding DNA: TGTGCCAGTAGTCAAGCAGGAAGAGGGGGCTACACCTTC. It is translated as CASSQAGRGGYTF.

The J gene is TRBJ1-2, the V gene TRBV9, with a weak D call TRBD1 (6 bases). V lost 4 bases and J lost 8, with 21 bases in between. Germline CDR1 and CDR2: SGDLS and YYNGEE. The CDR3 totals 15 residues. DNA for the CDR3: TGTGCCAGCAGCCGCTCCGGGGCGGGGGCATTGGGCTACACCTTC. It encodes CASSRSGAGALGYTF.

This chain links TRBV5-1 with TRBJ1-2; 8 bases map to TRBD1. This CDR3 region has 18 residues. CDR1 is SGHRS, CDR2 YFSETQ, per germline. V shed 4 bases, J shed 6 bases, and the junction held 20 bases outside the gene matches. This CDR3 reads CASSRLGQGSIAGHGYTF. In nucleotides, the CDR3 is TGCGCCAGCAGCCGATTAGGACAGGGTTCTATAGCCGGCCATGGCTACACCTTC.

The chain carries TRBV19 and TRBJ1-3; no firm D call. This CDR3 region has 14 residues. Looked up from germline, CDR1 is LNHDA and CDR2 is SQIVND (reference sequence). V lost 5 bases and J lost 1, with 9 bases in between. DNA of the CDR3: TGTGCCAGTAGTTTGGAGGTATCTGGAAACACCATATATTTT. Residues: CASSLEVSGNTIYF. The full variable domain, with the rest looked up from reference TRBV19 and TRBJ1-3, is DGGITQSPKYLFRKEGQNVTLSCEQNLNHDAMYWYRQDPGQGLRLIYYSQIVNDFQKGDIAEGYSVSREKKESFPLTVTSAQKNPTAFYLCASSLEVSGNTIYFGEGSWLTVV.

The chain joins TRBV7-8 to TRBJ2-5; 8 nucleotides align to TRBD1. Unmatched junction bases numbered 9, after V lost 5 bases and J lost 4 bases. Germline V gives CDR1 SGHVS, CDR2 FQNEAQ. The CDR3 covers 15 residues. The CDR3 sequence: CASSPPWTGIETQYF. CDR3 coding DNA: TGTGCCAGCAGCCCACCCTGGACAGGGATAGAGACCCAGTACTTC. Filled out from reference TRBV7-8 and TRBJ2-5, the complete variable domain reads GAGVSQSPRYKVAKRGQDVALRCDPISGHVSLFWYQQALGQGPEFLTYFQNEAQLDKSGLPSDRFFAERPEGSVSTLKIQRTQQEDSAVYLCASSPPWTGIETQYFGPGTRLLVL.

The chain combines TRBV7-2 with TRBJ2-1, with 9 positions matching TRBD2. V shed 2 bases, J shed 6 bases, and the junction held 5 bases outside the gene matches. CDR3 size: 15 residues. The V gene's germline CDR1 is SGHTA and CDR2 FQGNSA. This CDR3 reads CASSLQPSGANEQFF. CDR3 nucleotides: TGTGCCAGCAGCTTACAGCCTAGCGGGGCCAATGAGCAGTTCTTC.

This chain joins TRBV30 and TRBJ1-6; TRBD1 matches at 10 bases. The CDR3 is made up of 15 amino acids. CDR1 is GTSNPN and CDR2 is SVGIG in the germline V gene (reference sequence). The trim removed 4 bases at V and 7 bases at J, leaving 7 bases unmatched. The DNA of the CDR3 is TGTGCCTGGAAAACGGCGGGACAGGGGAATTCACCCCTCCACTTT. Encoded protein: CAWKTAGQGNSPLHF.